Below, 27 T cell receptor beta chains from the same sample are listed, as sequenced in a study of cytomegalovirus exposure and HLA in healthy donors (dated by TCRdb to 2015 to 2018). Receptors were amplified or captured by the immunoSEQ multiplex PCR assay. A mixture of 60 forward primers for TCR Vbeta segments and 13 reverse primers for TCR Jbeta segments was used in the multiplex PCR. Not all clones reach the TCRdb copy of this immuneACCESS table, which keeps in-frame sequences only. Checked studies attribute under half of the gap to unresolved V genes and leave the rest unexplained. The sample records around 250,000 clones, 75% to 85% of which are singletons. About 8% of the sample rests with the top ten. The sequencing sample was made of PBMCs. The receptors were gathered from a woman in her sixties in good health and CMV-seropositive.

The J gene is TRBJ2-1, the V gene TRBV5-1; TRBD1 is a possible D gene (5 bases). With 3 bases removed from V and 0 bases from J, the gap between germline ends came to 13 bases. CDR3 length: 16 residues. CDR1 SGHRS and CDR2 YFSETQ come from the germline V gene. CDR3 sequence (DNA): TGCGCCAGCAGCTCCACGACAGCCCTCTCCTACAATGAGCAGTTCTTC. As protein: CASSSTTALSYNEQFF.

The chain employs TRBV13 and TRBJ1-5; no reliable D call. Germline V lookup: CDR1 PRHDT, CDR2 FYEKMQ (reference sequence). V lost 5 bases and J lost 6, with 14 bases in between. The CDR3 covers 14 residues. As DNA, the CDR3 is TGTGCCAGCAGCCTCCGCCCCGGGATTCAGCCCCAGCATTTT. This sequence encodes CASSLRPGIQPQHF. Combining the CDR3 with reference TRBV13 and TRBJ1-5 gives the whole variable domain AAGVIQSPRHLIKEKRETATLKCYPIPRHDTVYWYQQGPGQDPQFLISFYEKMQSDKGSIPDRFSAQQFSDYHSELNMSSLELGDSALYFCASSLRPGIQPQHFGDGTRLSIL.

This chain joins TRBV6-5 and TRBJ1-1; D possibly corresponds to TRBD1 (5 bases). The CDR3 spans 14 residues. Germline loops: CDR1 MNHEY, CDR2 SVGAGI. V lost 2 bases, J lost 3 bases, and 10 bases lay in between. This CDR3 reads CASSYAGRDTEAFF. In DNA form, the CDR3 reads TGTGCCAGCAGTTACGCGGGGCGAGACACTGAAGCTTTCTTT.

The rearrangement joins TRBV7-8 to TRBJ1-4; unclear D gene. V was pared by 1 base and J by 5 bases, with 11 bases between. Germline V gene sequence: CDR1 SGHVS, CDR2 FQNEAQ. CDR3 size: 15 residues. The CDR3 DNA follows: TGTGCCAGCAGCTTAGACCGGACGGGGAATGAAAAACTGTTTTTT. Protein product: CASSLDRTGNEKLFF. Full variable domain (missing parts from reference TRBV7-8 and TRBJ1-4): GAGVSQSPRYKVAKRGQDVALRCDPISGHVSLFWYQQALGQGPEFLTYFQNEAQLDKSGLPSDRFFAERPEGSVSTLKIQRTQQEDSAVYLCASSLDRTGNEKLFFGSGTQLSVL.

The rearrangement links TRBV7-2 to TRBJ1-5, with 10 nucleotides matching TRBD1. Germline CDR1 SGHTA, CDR2 FQGNSA. The CDR3 runs to 16 residues. Losses at the gene ends were 5 bases for V and 4 bases for J; bases not matched to a gene: 8. The CDR3 sequence: CASSPRTGGRNQPQHF. The CDR3 DNA reads as TGTGCCAGCAGCCCCCGGACAGGGGGGCGAAATCAGCCCCAGCATTTT.

The chain joins TRBV27 to TRBJ2-7; 7 bases are a match to TRBD2. Germline trimming cut 4 bases from V and 5 bases from J; bases unmatched to any gene: 8. This CDR3 comprises 14 residues. Germline values: CDR1 MNHEY, CDR2 SMNVEV (reference sequence). The CDR3 region has the DNA TGTGCCAGCAGTTCTATCGGGACTATAGACGAGCAGTACTTC. Its translation is CASSSIGTIDEQYF.

The chain carries TRBV28 and TRBJ2-4, with D possibly TRBD1 on 6 matching bases. CDR3 size: 14 residues. From germline, CDR1 is MDHEN and CDR2 SYDVKM. Trimming took 8 bases from V and 3 from J, leaving 14 bases between them. The CDR3 reads CASFPQTGKNIQYF. In nucleotides, the CDR3 is TGTGCCAGCTTTCCTCAGACAGGCAAAAACATTCAGTACTTC.

The genes are TRBV5-4 and TRBJ1-1; D gene unclear. The CDR3 totals 15 residues. Trimming left V 1 base short and J 1 base short, with 11 bases between. Germline V gene data show CDR1 as SGHNT and CDR2 as YYREEE (reference sequence). CDR3 DNA sequence: TGTGCCAGCAGCTTGAGTGTGGGCAGGAACACTGAAGCTTTCTTT. This translates into CASSLSVGRNTEAFF.

This rearrangement joins TRBV19 to TRBJ2-7, with TRBD2 matching over 13 bases. The CDR3 totals 15 residues. Per the germline V gene, CDR1 is LNHDA and CDR2 is SQIVND (reference sequence). Unmatched junction bases numbered 2, after V lost 4 bases and J lost 2 bases. The CDR3 spells CASSRGLAGTYEQYF. The CDR3 coding sequence is TGTGCCAGTAGTAGGGGACTAGCGGGGACCTACGAGCAGTACTTC.

This chain uses TRBV4-1 with TRBJ2-6, with 8 bases aligning to TRBD1. Germline V gives CDR1 MGHRA, CDR2 YSYEKL. This CDR3 has 17 amino acids. Germline trimming cut 4 bases from V and 1 base from J; bases unmatched to any gene: 6. CDR3 residues: CASSRGTGGSGANVLTF. Written as DNA, the CDR3 is TGCGCCAGCAGCCGCGGGACAGGAGGGTCTGGGGCCAACGTCCTGACTTTC.

This chain links TRBV28 with TRBJ2-1; tentatively, D is TRBD1 (6 bases). Germline V gene sequence: CDR1 MDHEN, CDR2 SYDVKM. The germline V and J ends were trimmed by 4 bases and 7 bases, with 11 bases remaining between them. The CDR3 covers 13 residues. CDR3 sequence reads: CASSSPTGNEQFF. The CDR3 DNA is TGTGCCAGCAGTTCACCCACAGGGAATGAGCAGTTCTTC.

J is TRBJ2-7 and V is TRBV2; the D gene is possibly TRBD2 (5 bases). The CDR3 loop spans 15 amino acids. Germline CDR1 reads SNHLY; CDR2 reads FYNNEI. The V and J ends lost 4 bases and 3 bases respectively, with 16 bases between them. This CDR3 is CASSVAGRGGYEQYF. For the CDR3, the DNA is TGTGCCAGCAGTGTGGCGGGCCGAGGCGGCTACGAGCAGTACTTC.

The chain carries TRBV10-3 and TRBJ1-2; no clear D. CDR1 is ENHRY and CDR2 is SYGVKD in the germline V gene. The CDR3 totals 14 residues. Trimming shortened V by 0 bases and J by 2 bases, and 7 bases separated the two germline ends. The CDR3: CAISESSQNYGYTF. DNA of the CDR3: TGTGCCATCAGTGAGTCGTCCCAAAACTATGGCTACACCTTC.

V usage is TRBV28 and J usage is TRBJ1-6; D might be TRBD1 (6 bases). V was cut by 3 bases and J by 8 bases, with 14 bases left in between. This CDR3 has 15 residues. Germline V CDR1 and CDR2: MDHEN, SYDVKM. CDR3 bases: TGTGCCAGCAGTTTTAGTCAGGGGCAAGATTCACCCCTCCACTTT. It is translated as CASSFSQGQDSPLHF.

The chain joins TRBV19 to TRBJ2-6, with 16 nucleotides matching TRBD2. Germline trimming cut 4 bases from V and 0 bases from J; bases unmatched to any gene: 3. CDR3 size: 19 residues. The germline V gene encodes CDR1 LNHDA and CDR2 SQIVND (reference sequence). In nucleotides, the CDR3 is TGTGCCAGTAGTACCGGGACTAGCGGGAGGGGCTCTGGGGCCAACGTCCTGACTTTC. Protein sequence: CASSTGTSGRGSGANVLTF.

As for this clone: At one end, the junction sequence differs from germline, possibly due to a read error. The chain carries TRBV7-9 and TRBJ2-7, with TRBD2 matching over 11 bases. Germline CDR1 reads SEHNR; CDR2 reads FQNEAQ (reference sequence). CDR3 size: 17 residues. For the CDR3, the DNA is TGTTCCAGCAGCCGCAGGCCCCTACTAGCGGGAGAGCACGAGCAGTACTTC. Protein product: CSSSRRPLLAGEHEQYF.

The chain couples TRBV28 to TRBJ2-7; perhaps TRBD2 as D (6 bases). Trimming stripped 7 bases from V and 0 bases from J, with 10 bases between. There are 13 residues in the CDR3. Germline V gene sequence: CDR1 MDHEN, CDR2 SYDVKM. CDR3 coding DNA: TGTGCCAGCACGGCTAGCGACTCCTACGAGCAGTACTTC. This gives the protein CASTASDSYEQYF.

The rearrangement uses TRBV5-4 and TRBJ1-4; TRBD1 might be the D (5 bases). V dropped 2 bases and J dropped 12 bases, with 20 bases sitting between them. From germline, CDR1 is SGHNT and CDR2 YYREEE (reference sequence). The CDR3 is made up of 15 amino acids. CDR3 coding DNA: TGTGCCAGCAGCTTCCGAAAGGGGTCGGTCGAAGAACTGTTTTTT. It codes for CASSFRKGSVEELFF.

As for this clone: At one boundary the junction diverges from the germline segment, which might be a read error. This chain uses TRBV7-9 with TRBJ2-2, with TRBD2 matching 10 bases. The CDR3 consists of 16 residues. CDR1 and CDR2 from the germline V gene are SEHNR and FQNEAQ (reference sequence). CDR3 sequence (DNA): TGTTCCAGCAGCTTATCTAGCGGGAGTCTGTCCGGGGAGCTGTTTTTT. It yields the protein CSSSLSSGSLSGELFF.

The gene calls are TRBV19 and TRBJ1-5; D not resolved. Looked up from germline, CDR1 is LNHDA and CDR2 is SQIVND (reference sequence). Trimming took off 0 bases at V and 7 bases at J, with 10 bases between the two ends. This CDR3 is built from 14 residues. CDR3 protein: CASSIEVRRQPQHF. CDR3 DNA sequence: TGTGCCAGTAGTATAGAAGTCCGGAGGCAGCCCCAGCATTTT.

With respect to this clone: The same CDR3 can be traced to other DNA sequences in this sample. The V gene is TRBV5-1, the J gene TRBJ2-7, with a weak D call TRBD2 (5 bases). Germline V gene sequence: CDR1 SGHRS, CDR2 YFSETQ. Between the trimmed V and J ends, which lost 0 bases and 2 bases, there was a span of 12 bases. CDR3 length equals 15 residues. The CDR3 spells CASSLGQGLPYEQYF. The DNA for the CDR3 is TGCGCCAGCAGCTTGGGCCAAGGACTTCCCTACGAGCAGTACTTC. Supplemented by reference TRBV5-1 and TRBJ2-7, the full variable domain reads KAGVTQTPRYLIKTRGQQVTLSCSPISGHRSVSWYQQTPGQGLQFLFEYFSETQRNKGNFPGRFSGRQFSNSRSEMNVSTLELGDSALYLCASSLGQGLPYEQYFGPGTRLTVT.

The chain recombines TRBV15 with TRBJ2-7, with 10 bases that match TRBD1. CDR1 and CDR2 from the germline V gene are LNHNV and YYDKDF (reference sequence). The CDR3 has 15 residues. Trimming took 5 bases from V and 5 from J; bases not matched to a gene: 9. The CDR3 DNA is TGTGCCACCAGCCCACGCCGGGACAGGGGCCACGAGCAGTACTTC. It is translated as CATSPRRDRGHEQYF.

The chain has TRBV6-1 and TRBJ2-7; D gene ambiguous. The CDR3 is 10 residues long. V lost 8 bases, J lost 5 bases, and 7 bases lay in between. CDR1 is MNHNS, CDR2 SASEGT, per germline. CDR3 region: CASSRDEQYF. In nucleotides, the CDR3 is TGTGCCAGCTCAAGAGACGAGCAGTACTTC.

In this sample, this clone is medium-sized (0.01 to 0.1%). The chain employs TRBV10-2 and TRBJ2-7, with D hard to call. The CDR3 extends over 15 amino acids. With 8 bases removed from V and 2 bases from J, the gap between germline ends came to 19 bases. CDR1 WSHSY and CDR2 SAAADI come from the germline V gene. The CDR3 region has the DNA TGCGCCAGCGAACCCACCCACAGTAACCCCTACGAGCAGTACTTC. It yields the protein CASEPTHSNPYEQYF.

The chain couples TRBV6-4 to TRBJ2-1, with D maybe TRBD2 (6 bases). CDR1 and CDR2 (germline): MRHNA, SNTAGT. V lost 5 bases and J 4 bases, leaving 12 bases between the germline ends. CDR3 length: 14 residues. The CDR3 reads CASSLIGGYNEQFF. CDR3 DNA: TGTGCCAGCAGTCTCATTGGGGGGTACAATGAGCAGTTCTTC.

The rearrangement uses TRBV6-1 and TRBJ1-4, with 9 bases identical to TRBD1. The V segment lost 6 bases and the J segment 8 bases; nucleotides outside the gene matches: 7. Germline V CDR1 and CDR2: MNHNS, SASEGT. This CDR3 is 14 amino acids long. The CDR3 nucleotides read TGTGCCAGCAGCGCACCGGGACAGGGAGAAAAACTGTTTTTT. Amino acid sequence: CASSAPGQGEKLFF.

The chain couples TRBV6-6 to TRBJ1-1; D uncertain. This CDR3 has 11 amino acids. Trimming cost V 7 bases and J 11 bases, with 14 bases left between them. Germline assignment: CDR1 MNHNY and CDR2 SVGAGI (reference sequence). The CDR3 bases are TGTGCCAGCATCGGCGGAGACCGGGCTTTCTTT. Its protein product is CASIGGDRAFF.